What follows are 7 T cell receptor beta chains derived from one specimen sequenced in a study of cytomegalovirus exposure and HLA in healthy donors. This PCR relied on a set of 60 Vbeta primers and 13 Jbeta primers. Clones were sequenced by immunoSEQ multiplex PCR, and TCRdb holds only the in-frame ones, with some missing. The sample carries some 150,000 clones, around 75% recorded once. The sequencing sample was made of PBMCs. The receptors derive from a woman in her 30s in good health and CMV-seronegative.

The chain carries TRBV10-3 and TRBJ2-1, with D maybe TRBD1 (6 bases). The V gene's germline CDR1 is ENHRY and CDR2 SYGVKD. Trimming left V 3 bases short and J 0 bases short, with 18 bases between. This CDR3 region has 18 residues. The CDR3 DNA reads TGTGCCATCAGTGACAACGTCTACAGGGCCGGCTCCTACAATGAGCAGTTCTTC. This translates into CAISDNVYRAGSYNEQFF.

This chain joins TRBV21-1 and TRBJ2-7; the table calls TRBD1, which could not be checked here. TRBV21-1 is a documented pseudogene. The CDR3 contains 10 residues. In DNA, the CDR3 is TGTGCCAGCAGCAAAGCGAGACAGGTCGTC. This translates into CASSKARQVV.

This clone was counted between two and nine times. The CDR3 protein is CASSVAPGEPDTQYF. The DNA of the CDR3 is TGTGCCAGCAGCGTAGCGCCAGGGGAGCCAGATACGCAGTATTTT. The chain recombines TRBV9 with TRBJ2-3; possibly TRBD1 for D (6 bases). This CDR3 has 15 amino acids. Germline CDR1 is SGDLS and CDR2 is YYNGEE. V lost 0 bases and J 4 bases, leaving 12 bases between the germline ends.

This clone has a handful of counts. The chain recombines TRBV5-1 with TRBJ2-1; tentative D call: TRBD2 (6 bases). CDR1 is SGHRS and CDR2 is YFSETQ in the germline V gene. The CDR3 sequence is 13 residues long. V shed 8 bases and J shed 2 bases, with 11 bases lying between them. CDR3 DNA: TGCGCCAGTTGGGAGGAAACCTACAATGAGCAGTTCTTC. This translates into CASWEETYNEQFF. The whole variable domain, filled in from reference TRBV5-1 and TRBJ2-1, reads KAGVTQTPRYLIKTRGQQVTLSCSPISGHRSVSWYQQTPGQGLQFLFEYFSETQRNKGNFPGRFSGRQFSNSRSEMNVSTLELGDSALYLCASWEETYNEQFFGPGTRLTVL.

The chain carries TRBV7-3 and TRBJ1-1; 7 positions match TRBD1. CDR1 and CDR2 from the germline V gene are SGHTA and FQGTGA. Trimming removed 8 bases from V and 1 base from J; junction bases left unmatched: 4. The CDR3 contains 13 residues. CDR3 in amino acids: CASGAGGNTEAFF. The CDR3 DNA reads as TGTGCCAGCGGGGCAGGGGGGAACACTGAAGCTTTCTTT.

The J gene is TRBJ2-2, the V gene TRBV19; TRBD1 matches at 9 bases. Germline-derived CDR1 and CDR2 are LNHDA and SQIVND (reference sequence). The CDR3 loop spans 17 amino acids. V lost 4 bases, J lost 3 bases, and 9 bases stayed unmatched. In DNA form, the CDR3 reads TGTGCCAGTAGTACCCGTCCGGGACAGGGTTACACCGGGGAGCTGTTTTTT. This encodes CASSTRPGQGYTGELFF.

The gene calls are TRBV27 and TRBJ1-1, with D perhaps matching TRBD1 (6 bases). The CDR3 runs 14 residues. Germline V gene data show CDR1 as MNHEY and CDR2 as SMNVEV (reference sequence). V was pared by 6 bases and J by 6 bases, with 17 bases between. The CDR3 DNA reads TGTGCCAGCAGCAAGACATCCAGGGGTCCTGAAGCTTTCTTT. Translation: CASSKTSRGPEAFF.